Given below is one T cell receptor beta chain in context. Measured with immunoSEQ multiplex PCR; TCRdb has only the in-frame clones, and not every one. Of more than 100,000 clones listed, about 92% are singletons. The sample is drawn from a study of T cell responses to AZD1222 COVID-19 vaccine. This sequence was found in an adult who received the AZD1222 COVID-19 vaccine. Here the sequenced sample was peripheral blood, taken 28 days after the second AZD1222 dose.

Here the CDR3 DNA reads TGCGCCAGCAGTGAGTCGTTACAGGTTGGTCAGCCCCAGCATTTT. As protein: CASSESLQVGQPQHF. This chain links TRBV10-2 with TRBJ1-5, with D perhaps TRBD1 (5 bases). Looked up from germline, CDR1 is WSHSY and CDR2 is SAAADI. There are 15 residues in the CDR3. The V gene lost 0 bases and the J gene lost 6 bases, with 12 bases spanning the gap.